Sequencing of this T cell receptor beta chain was carried out in a study of T cell repertoires in cytomegalovirus infection. The overall study: It can be stated that public TCR beta signatures indicated CMV infection as well as a matching HLA type.

The CDR3 contains 17 residues. Germline V CDR1 and CDR2: SGHTA, FQGNSA. The trim removed 4 bases at V and 3 bases at J, leaving 10 bases unmatched. Whole-study results and caveats: Cumulative public TCR beta family frequency identified carriers of CMV plus the relevant HLA. What dominated the ex vivo response were HLA-C-restricted CMV-specific TCR beta clonotypes.

In this sample, this clonotype turned up once. Its antigen is unknown. A clone one base away is much larger, so this may be a read error. Each CDR3 protein is one row after TCRdb ran MiXCR on the reads. Among roughly 600,000 distinct CDR3 sequences listed, roughly 26% were seen once. This chain joins TRBV7-2 and TRBJ2-1; 9 bases fit TRBD2. Sequencing was performed on CD8+ T cells from PBMCs. This TCR was sampled from a human donor in good health (CMV status not recorded). Some clones in this sample may be carry-over from other donors' samples. The CDR3 spells CASSYPGLARGYNEQFF. CDR3 DNA sequence: TGTGCCAGCAGCTACCCAGGACTAGCGAGGGGCTACAATGAGCAGTTCTTC.